A selection of T cell receptor beta chains follows, all from one sample in a study of beta chain features in type 1 diabetes. TCRdb's table, derived via immunoSEQ multiplex PCR, lists solely in-frame clones and lacks some. The repertoire holds 600,000 to 650,000 clones, with 15% as singletons. The sequenced sample was naive CD4+ T cells from blood. Receptors were obtained from a man in his late teens or twenties in good health. CDR3s include the opening cysteine and the closing phenylalanine or tryptophan. The D gene is left open where the match is weak. Only some rows state a clone size, as once, few, many or a class for expanded clones.

- | TRBJ2-3 | TRBD1 | TRBV29-1 | TGCAGCGTTTCTGACGGGACAGGGGGTTCCACAGATACGCAGTATTTT | CSVSDGTGGSTDTQYF
- | TRBJ2-5 | - | TRBV15 | TGTGCCACCAGCAGAGATCTGACGGTGCTGGCAGAGACCCAGTACTTC | CATSRDLTVLAETQYF
- | TRBJ1-5 | - | TRBV5-1 | TGCGCCAGCAGCTTGACAGGGACCCATCAGCCCCAGCATTTT | CASSLTGTHQPQHF
few | TRBJ2-5 | - | TRBV18 | TGTGCCAGCTCCGGAGGGCTCCAAGAGACCCAGTACTTC | CASSGGLQETQYF
- | TRBJ1-5 | - | TRBV5-1 | TGCGCCAGCAGCTTGACGGAGGGCAGTCAGCCCCAGCATTTT | CASSLTEGSQPQHF
- | TRBJ1-5 | - | TRBV18 | TGTGCCAGCTCACCGGAGGGGAGCAATCAGCCCCAGCATTTT | CASSPEGSNQPQHF
few | TRBJ1-6 | - | TRBV27 | TGTGCCAGCAGTTTATCTGGGTTCGGCAGCTCCTATAATTCACCCCTCCACTTT | CASSLSGFGSSYNSPLHF
few | TRBJ2-7 | - | TRBV28 | TGTGCCAGCCCCTGGGGGCGGCCCGACACTTTCTATTACGAGCAGTACTTC | CASPWGRPDTFYYEQYF
- | TRBJ1-4 | TRBD1 | TRBV5-4 | TGTGCCAGCAGCTTGGGGGTCATGGGACAGGTTGAAAAACTGTTTTTT | CASSLGVMGQVEKLFF
few | TRBJ1-1 | - | TRBV25-1 | TGTGCCAGCAAGGGGGGTTATGGCCAAAGGAGCACTGAAGCTTTCTTT | CASKGGYGQRSTEAFF
- | TRBJ2-1 | TRBD1 | TRBV5-1 | TGCGCCACCTCAGGGGGCAGTACCAATGAGCAGTTCTTC | CATSGGSTNEQFF
- | TRBJ2-1 | - | TRBV9 | TGTGCCAGCAGCGAGCGCTCCTACAATGAGCAGTTCTTC | CASSERSYNEQFF
- | TRBJ2-5 | - | TRBV9 | TGTGCCAGCAGCTTCGGGATCAAAGAGACCCAGTACTTC | CASSFGIKETQYF
few | TRBJ1-6 | - | TRBV7-2 | TGTGCCAGCAGCTTGCAATCAAATTCACCCCTCCACTTT | CASSLQSNSPLHF
- | TRBJ2-7 | - | TRBV9 | TGTGCCAGCAGCGTAGATGGCAATTCCTACGAGCAGTACTTC | CASSVDGNSYEQYF
few | TRBJ2-7 | - | TRBV4-1 | TGCGCCAGCAGCCAACCTACTTCACGCTACGAGCAGTACTTC | CASSQPTSRYEQYF
few | TRBJ2-1 | TRBD2 | TRBV10-3 | TGTGCCATCAGTGGGAGTCTGGCAGCGGGACCCAGTTCTGAATACAATGAGCAGTTCTTC | CAISGSLAAGPSSEYNEQFF
few | TRBJ2-1 | - | TRBV19 | TGTGCCAGTTGTGCCTACAATGAGCAGTTCTTC | CASCAYNEQFF
- | TRBJ1-3 | - | TRBV28 | TGTGCCAGCAGTTTCCAGGGGAGCTCTGGAAACACCATATATTTT | CASSFQGSSGNTIYF
- | TRBJ2-1 | TRBD1 | TRBV7-8 | TGTGCCAGCAGGGCAGGGGGCCCCAACCCTCATGAGCAGTTCTTC | CASRAGGPNPHEQFF
- | TRBJ2-2 | - | TRBV10-3 | TGTGCCATCAGCCCCTTGGTGTACACCGGGGAGCTGTTTTTT | CAISPLVYTGELFF
- | TRBJ2-1 | TRBD2 | TRBV4-2 | TGTGCCAGCAGCCAAGATGCCGGGACTAACAATGAGCAGTTCTTC | CASSQDAGTNNEQFF
- | TRBJ2-2 | TRBD2 | TRBV7-9 | TGTGCCAGCATTTTTGGGGCTAGCGGTACCGGGGAGCTGTTTTTT | CASIFGASGTGELFF
few | TRBJ1-1 | - | TRBV27 | TGTGCCAGCAGTCCCTGGGGGGGACGGAGGAACACTGAAGCTTTCTTT | CASSPWGGRRNTEAFF
few | TRBJ2-5 | - | TRBV5-4 | TGTGCCAGCAGCTTGTCGGGGGTACAAGAGACCCAGTACTTC | CASSLSGVQETQYF
- | TRBJ2-3 | - | TRBV4-1 | TGCGCCAGCAGCCAATGGCCGGTGAGGGCAGATACGCAGTATTTT | CASSQWPVRADTQYF
- | TRBJ1-1 | - | TRBV29-1 | TGCAGCATCAACCCTACAGGGTTGAACACTGAAGCTTTCTTT | CSINPTGLNTEAFF
- | TRBJ1-6 | - | TRBV19 | TGTGCCAGTAGCCCCCGTGGAGGGGGCTATAATTCACCCCTCCACTTT | CASSPRGGGYNSPLHF
- | TRBJ2-2 | TRBD2 | TRBV10-3 | TGTGCCATCAGGCGTCCTAGCGGGAGCTCTCGGGAGCTGTTTTTT | CAIRRPSGSSRELFF
few | TRBJ2-7 | - | TRBV5-1 | TGCGCCAGCAGCTTGGGTCTCCGGAGCTCCTACGAGCAGTACTTC | CASSLGLRSSYEQYF
- | TRBJ2-3 | - | TRBV4-3 | TGCGCCAGCAGCCAAGATCCCACTCCCGGAATCGGGTCGGATACGCAGTATTTT | CASSQDPTPGIGSDTQYF
- | TRBJ2-3 | - | TRBV30 | TGTGCCTGGAGTCAATCTCTTCATCCCACCACAGATACGCAGTATTTT | CAWSQSLHPTTDTQYF
- | TRBJ2-7 | - | TRBV4-3 | TGCGCCAGCAGCCAAGTTTACGGGGCTCCCTACGAGCAGTACTTC | CASSQVYGAPYEQYF
- | TRBJ1-4 | - | TRBV2 | TGTGCCAGCCAGAGACAAACCAGTAATGAAAAACTGTTTTTT | CASQRQTSNEKLFF
- | TRBJ2-3 | - | TRBV18 | TGTGCCAGCTCACCCGGGGTGAGCACAGATACGCAGTATTTT | CASSPGVSTDTQYF
few | TRBJ2-1 | TRBD2 | TRBV7-3 | TGTGCCAGCAGCCGGGGACTAGCTGATGAGCAGTTCTTC | CASSRGLADEQFF
- | TRBJ2-7 | - | TRBV11-3 | TGTGCCAGCAGCTTATCGGGCTACGAGCAGTACTTC | CASSLSGYEQYF